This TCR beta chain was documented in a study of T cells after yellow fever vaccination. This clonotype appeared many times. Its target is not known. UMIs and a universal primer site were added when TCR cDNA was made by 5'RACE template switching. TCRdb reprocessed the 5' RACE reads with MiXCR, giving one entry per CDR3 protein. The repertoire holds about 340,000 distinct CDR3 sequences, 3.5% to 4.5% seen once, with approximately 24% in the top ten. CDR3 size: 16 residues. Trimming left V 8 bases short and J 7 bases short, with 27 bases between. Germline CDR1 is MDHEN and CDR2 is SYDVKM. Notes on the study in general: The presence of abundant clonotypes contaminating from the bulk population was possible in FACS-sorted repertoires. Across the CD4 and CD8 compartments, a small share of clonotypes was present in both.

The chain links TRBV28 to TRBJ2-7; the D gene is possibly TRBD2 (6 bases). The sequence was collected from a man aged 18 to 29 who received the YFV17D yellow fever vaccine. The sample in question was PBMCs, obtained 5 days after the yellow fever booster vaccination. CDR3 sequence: CASGEAATSGGLEQYV. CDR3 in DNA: TGTGCCAGCGGAGAGGCAGCGACGTCCGGGGGATTGGAGCAGTACGTC.